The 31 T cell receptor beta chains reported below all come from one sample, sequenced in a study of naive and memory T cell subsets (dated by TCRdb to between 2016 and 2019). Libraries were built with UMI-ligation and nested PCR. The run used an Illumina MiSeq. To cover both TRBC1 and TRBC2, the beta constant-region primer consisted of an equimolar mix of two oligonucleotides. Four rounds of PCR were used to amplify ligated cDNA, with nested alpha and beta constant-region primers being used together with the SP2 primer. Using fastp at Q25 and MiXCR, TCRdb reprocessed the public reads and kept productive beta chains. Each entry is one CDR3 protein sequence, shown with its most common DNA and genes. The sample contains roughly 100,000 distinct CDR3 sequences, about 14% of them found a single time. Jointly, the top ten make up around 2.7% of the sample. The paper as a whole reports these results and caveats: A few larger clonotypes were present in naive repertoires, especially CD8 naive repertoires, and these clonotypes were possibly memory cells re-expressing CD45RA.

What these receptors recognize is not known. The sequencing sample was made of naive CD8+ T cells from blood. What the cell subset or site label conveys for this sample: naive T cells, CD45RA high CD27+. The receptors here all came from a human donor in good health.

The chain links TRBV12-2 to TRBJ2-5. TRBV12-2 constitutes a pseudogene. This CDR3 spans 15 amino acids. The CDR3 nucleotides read TGTGCAAGTCGCTTAAACCAAGTGCCGATCGAGACCCAGTACTTC. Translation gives CASRLNQVPIETQYF.

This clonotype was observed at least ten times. CDR3 amino acids: CASSLLGGDNQPQHF. Here the CDR3 DNA reads TGTGCCAGCAGTTTATTAGGGGGCGACAATCAGCCCCAGCATTTT. J is TRBJ1-5 and V is TRBV12-3 or TRBV12-4; 7 nucleotides agree with TRBD1. The CDR3 length is 15 residues. The ends lost 2 bases at V and 3 bases at J; junction bases unmatched: 4.

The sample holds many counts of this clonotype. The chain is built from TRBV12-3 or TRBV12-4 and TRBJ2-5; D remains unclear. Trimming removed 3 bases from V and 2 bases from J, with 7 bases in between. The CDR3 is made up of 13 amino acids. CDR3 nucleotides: TGTGCCAGCAGTTTCTACCGGCAAGAGACCCAGTACTTC. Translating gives CASSFYRQETQYF.

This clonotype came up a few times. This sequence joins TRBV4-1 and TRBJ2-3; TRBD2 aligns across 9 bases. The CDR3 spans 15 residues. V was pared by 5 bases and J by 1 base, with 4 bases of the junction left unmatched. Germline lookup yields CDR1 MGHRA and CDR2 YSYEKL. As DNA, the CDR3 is TGCGCCAGCAGCATTAGCGGGGGACGCACAGATACGCAGTATTTT. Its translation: CASSISGGRTDTQYF.

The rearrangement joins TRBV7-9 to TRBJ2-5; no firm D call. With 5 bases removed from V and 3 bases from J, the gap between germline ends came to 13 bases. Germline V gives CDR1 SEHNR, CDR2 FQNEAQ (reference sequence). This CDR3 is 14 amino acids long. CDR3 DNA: TGTGCCAGCAGCCATCAGAATTCGGAAGAGACCCAGTACTTC. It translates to CASSHQNSEETQYF.

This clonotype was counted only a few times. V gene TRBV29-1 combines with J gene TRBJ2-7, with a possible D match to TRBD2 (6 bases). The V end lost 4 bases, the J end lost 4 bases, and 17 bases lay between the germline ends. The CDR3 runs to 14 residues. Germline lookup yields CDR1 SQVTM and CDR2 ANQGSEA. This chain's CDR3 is CSVGVPGREYEQYF. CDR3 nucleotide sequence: TGCAGCGTTGGGGTACCGGGACGGGAGTACGAGCAGTACTTC.

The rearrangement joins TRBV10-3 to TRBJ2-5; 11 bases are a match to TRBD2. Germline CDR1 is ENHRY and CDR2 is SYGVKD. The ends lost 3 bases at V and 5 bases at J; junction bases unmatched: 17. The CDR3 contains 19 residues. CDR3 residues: CAISDGSLAGGPFSETQYF. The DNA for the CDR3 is TGTGCCATCAGTGACGGGTCCCTAGCGGGGGGACCATTTAGTGAGACCCAGTACTTC.

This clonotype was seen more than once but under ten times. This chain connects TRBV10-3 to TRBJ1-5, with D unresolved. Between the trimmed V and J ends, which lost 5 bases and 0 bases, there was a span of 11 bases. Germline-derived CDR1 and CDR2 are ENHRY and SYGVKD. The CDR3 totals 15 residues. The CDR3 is CAISPGGHSNQPQHF. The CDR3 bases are TGTGCCATCAGTCCGGGCGGGCATAGCAATCAGCCCCAGCATTTT.

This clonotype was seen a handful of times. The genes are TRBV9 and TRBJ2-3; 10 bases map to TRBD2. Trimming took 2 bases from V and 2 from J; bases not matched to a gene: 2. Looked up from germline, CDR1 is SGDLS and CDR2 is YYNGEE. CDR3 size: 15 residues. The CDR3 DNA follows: TGTGCCAGCAGCGTGACTAGCGGGCTCACAGATACGCAGTATTTT. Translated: CASSVTSGLTDTQYF.

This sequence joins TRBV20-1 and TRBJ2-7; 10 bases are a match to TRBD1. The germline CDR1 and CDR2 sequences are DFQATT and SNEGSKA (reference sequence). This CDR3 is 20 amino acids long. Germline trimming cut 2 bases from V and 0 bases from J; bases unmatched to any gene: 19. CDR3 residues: CSARPIAGTGASSFSYEQYF. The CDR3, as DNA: TGCAGTGCTAGACCCATCGCCGGGACAGGGGCATCGTCTTTCTCCTACGAGCAGTACTTC.

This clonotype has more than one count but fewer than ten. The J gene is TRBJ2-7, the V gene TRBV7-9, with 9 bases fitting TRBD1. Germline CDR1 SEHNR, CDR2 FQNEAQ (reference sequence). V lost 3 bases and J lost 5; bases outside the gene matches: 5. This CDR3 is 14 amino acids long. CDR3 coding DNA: TGTGCCAGCAGCTTCTCCGGGACAGGGAACGAGCAGTACTTC. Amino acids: CASSFSGTGNEQYF.

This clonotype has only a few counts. The DNA of the CDR3 is TGCGCCAGCAGCTTAAGCGGGGGGCCCGGCGAGCAGTTCTTC. Encoded protein: CASSLSGGPGEQFF. The chain combines TRBV5-1 with TRBJ2-1, with 9 bases fitting TRBD2. Germline CDR1 SGHRS, CDR2 YFSETQ. This CDR3 comprises 14 residues. V lost 2 bases to trimming and J lost 10 bases; unmatched junction nucleotides: 7.

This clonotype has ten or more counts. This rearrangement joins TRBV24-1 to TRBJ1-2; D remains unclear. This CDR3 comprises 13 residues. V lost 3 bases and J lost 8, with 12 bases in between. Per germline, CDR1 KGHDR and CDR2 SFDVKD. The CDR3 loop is CATSDTGMTGYTF. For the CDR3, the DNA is TGTGCCACCAGTGATACCGGAATGACAGGCTACACCTTC.

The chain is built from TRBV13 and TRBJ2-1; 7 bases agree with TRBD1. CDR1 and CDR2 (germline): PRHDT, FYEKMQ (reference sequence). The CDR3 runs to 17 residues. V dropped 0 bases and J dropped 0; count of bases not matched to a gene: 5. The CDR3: CASSLGAGGSSYNEQFF. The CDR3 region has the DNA TGTGCCAGCAGCTTAGGCGCAGGGGGTAGCTCCTACAATGAGCAGTTCTTC.

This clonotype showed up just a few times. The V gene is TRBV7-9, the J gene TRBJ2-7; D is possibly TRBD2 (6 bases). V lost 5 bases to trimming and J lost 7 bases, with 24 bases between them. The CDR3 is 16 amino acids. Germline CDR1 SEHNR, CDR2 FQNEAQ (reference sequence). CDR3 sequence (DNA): TGTGCCAGCAGCCCCAATAGCGGAGAGTCTTCAGGGGAGCAGTACTTC. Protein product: CASSPNSGESSGEQYF.

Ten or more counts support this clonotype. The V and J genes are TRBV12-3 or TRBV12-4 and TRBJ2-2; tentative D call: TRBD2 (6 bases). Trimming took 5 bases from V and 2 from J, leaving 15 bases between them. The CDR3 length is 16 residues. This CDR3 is CASSPTGTPNTGELFF. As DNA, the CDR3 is TGTGCCAGCAGTCCCACCGGGACTCCTAACACCGGGGAGCTGTTTTTT.

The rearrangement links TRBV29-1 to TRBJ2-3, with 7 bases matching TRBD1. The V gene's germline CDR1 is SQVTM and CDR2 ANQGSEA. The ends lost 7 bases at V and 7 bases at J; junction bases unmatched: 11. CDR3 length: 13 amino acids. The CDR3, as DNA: TGCAGCGCTGGGACAGCCGCTTCCTATACGCAGTATTTT. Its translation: CSAGTAASYTQYF.

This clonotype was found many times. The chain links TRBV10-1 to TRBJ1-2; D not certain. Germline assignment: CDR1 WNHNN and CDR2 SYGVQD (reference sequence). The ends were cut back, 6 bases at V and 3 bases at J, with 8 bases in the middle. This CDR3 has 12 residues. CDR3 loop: CASRGPDYGYTF. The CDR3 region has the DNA TGCGCCAGCAGGGGTCCCGACTATGGCTACACCTTC.

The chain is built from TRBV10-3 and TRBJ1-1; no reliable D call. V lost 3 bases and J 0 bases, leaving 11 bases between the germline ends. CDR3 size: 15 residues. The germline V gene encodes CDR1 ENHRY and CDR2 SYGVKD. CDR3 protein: CAISETLLMNTEAFF. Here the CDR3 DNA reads TGTGCCATCAGTGAAACTCTTTTAATGAACACTGAAGCTTTCTTT.

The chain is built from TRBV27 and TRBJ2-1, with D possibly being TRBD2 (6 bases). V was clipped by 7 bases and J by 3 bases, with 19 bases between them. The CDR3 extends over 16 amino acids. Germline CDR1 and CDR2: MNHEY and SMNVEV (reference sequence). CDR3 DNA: TGTGCCAGCATCCCCACAAGCGGGTCGTACTACAATGAGCAGTTCTTC. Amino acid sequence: CASIPTSGSYYNEQFF.

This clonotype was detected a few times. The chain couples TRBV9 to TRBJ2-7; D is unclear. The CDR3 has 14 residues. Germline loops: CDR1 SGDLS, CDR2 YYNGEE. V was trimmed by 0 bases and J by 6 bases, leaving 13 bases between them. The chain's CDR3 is CASSVGPEPLEQYF. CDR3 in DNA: TGTGCCAGCAGCGTAGGCCCGGAACCCCTCGAGCAGTACTTC. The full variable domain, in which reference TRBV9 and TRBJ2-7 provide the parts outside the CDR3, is DSGVTQTPKHLITATGQRVTLRCSPRSGDLSVYWYQQSLDQGLQFLIQYYNGEERAKGNILERFSAQQFPDLHSELNLSSLELGDSALYFCASSVGPEPLEQYFGPGTRLTVT.

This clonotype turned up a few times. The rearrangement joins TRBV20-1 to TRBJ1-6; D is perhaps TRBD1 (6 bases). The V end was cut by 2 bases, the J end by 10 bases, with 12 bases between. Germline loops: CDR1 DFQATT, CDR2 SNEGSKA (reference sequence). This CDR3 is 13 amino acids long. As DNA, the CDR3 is TGCAGTGCTAGACAGGGGTTTTCCTCACCCCTCCACTTT. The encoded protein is CSARQGFSSPLHF.

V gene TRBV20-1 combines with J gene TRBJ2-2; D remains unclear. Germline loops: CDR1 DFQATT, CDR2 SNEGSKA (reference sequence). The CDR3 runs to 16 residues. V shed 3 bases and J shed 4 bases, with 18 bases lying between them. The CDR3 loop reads CSARNTEHYGTGELFF. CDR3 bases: TGCAGTGCTAGGAATACCGAGCACTACGGCACCGGGGAGCTGTTTTTT.

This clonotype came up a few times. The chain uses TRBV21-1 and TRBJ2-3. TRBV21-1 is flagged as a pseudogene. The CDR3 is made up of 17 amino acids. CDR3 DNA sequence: TGTGCCAGCAGCAGGGGTCCGGACGGTTATCGCACAGATACGCAGTATTTT. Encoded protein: CASSRGPDGYRTDTQYF.

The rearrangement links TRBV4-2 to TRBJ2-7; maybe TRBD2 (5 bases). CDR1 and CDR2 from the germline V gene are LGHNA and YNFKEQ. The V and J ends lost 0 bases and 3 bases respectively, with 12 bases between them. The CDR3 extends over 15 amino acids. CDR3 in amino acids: CASSQESQTIYEQYF. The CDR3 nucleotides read TGTGCCAGCAGCCAAGAATCACAGACTATCTACGAGCAGTACTTC.

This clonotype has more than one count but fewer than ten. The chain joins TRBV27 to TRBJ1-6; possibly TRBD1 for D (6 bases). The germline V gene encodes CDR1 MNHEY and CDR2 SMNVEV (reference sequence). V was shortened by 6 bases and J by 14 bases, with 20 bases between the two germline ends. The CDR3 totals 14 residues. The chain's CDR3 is CASSPARGQVALHF. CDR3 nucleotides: TGTGCCAGCAGCCCGGCTCGGGGGCAGGTAGCCCTCCACTTT.

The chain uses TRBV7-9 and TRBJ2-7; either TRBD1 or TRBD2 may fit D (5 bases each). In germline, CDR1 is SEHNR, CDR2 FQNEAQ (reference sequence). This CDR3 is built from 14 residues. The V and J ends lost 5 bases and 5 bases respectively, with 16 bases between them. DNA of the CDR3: TGTGCCAGCAGCGATACCGGGACGTTTCACGAGCAGTACTTC. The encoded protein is CASSDTGTFHEQYF.

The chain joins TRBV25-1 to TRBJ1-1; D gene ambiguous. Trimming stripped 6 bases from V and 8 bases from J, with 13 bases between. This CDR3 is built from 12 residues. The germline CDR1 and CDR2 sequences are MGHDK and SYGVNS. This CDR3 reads CASRPSGREAFF. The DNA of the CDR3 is TGTGCCAGCAGGCCCTCGGGGAGAGAAGCTTTCTTT.

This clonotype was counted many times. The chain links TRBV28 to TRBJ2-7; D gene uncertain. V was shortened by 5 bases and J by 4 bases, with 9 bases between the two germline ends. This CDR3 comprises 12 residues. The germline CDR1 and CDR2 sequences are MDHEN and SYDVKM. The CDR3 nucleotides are TGTGCCAGCAGTCCTCACGGATACGAGCAGTACTTC. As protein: CASSPHGYEQYF.

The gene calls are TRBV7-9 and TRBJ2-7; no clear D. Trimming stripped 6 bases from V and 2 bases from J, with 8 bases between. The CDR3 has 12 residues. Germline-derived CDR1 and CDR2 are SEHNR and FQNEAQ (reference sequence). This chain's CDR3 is CASRDGAYEQYF. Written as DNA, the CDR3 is TGTGCCAGCAGAGACGGTGCCTACGAGCAGTACTTC.

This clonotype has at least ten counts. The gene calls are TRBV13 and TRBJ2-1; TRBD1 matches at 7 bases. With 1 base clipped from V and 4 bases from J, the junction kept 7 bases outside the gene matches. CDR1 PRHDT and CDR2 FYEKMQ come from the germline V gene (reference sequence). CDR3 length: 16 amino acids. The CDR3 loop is CASSLVGQAPYNEQFF. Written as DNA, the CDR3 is TGTGCCAGCAGCTTAGTCGGACAGGCACCTTACAATGAGCAGTTCTTC.